The clone carrying this T cell receptor beta chain occurred a few times. Antigen: not known. The data belong to a study of CD8 T cells in ankylosing spondylitis. Overall study findings and caveats: Made up of fewer than ten highly homologous variants, a TCR beta motif appeared characteristic of ankylosing spondylitis blood.

Quantitative 5'-RACE with molecular barcodes produced the TCR beta libraries. A single record per CDR3 protein comes from TCRdb applying MiXCR to the 5' RACE reads. The sample has fewer than 500,000 distinct CDR3 sequences, approximately 26% seen once. The germline V and J ends were trimmed by 5 bases and 2 bases, with 13 bases remaining between them. The CDR3 runs 13 residues. Germline assignment: CDR1 DFQATT and CDR2 SNEGSKA (reference sequence). This receptor was identified in a male donor with ankylosing spondylitis. The sequencing sample was made of blood, either unsorted or a sorted T cell fraction (not recorded which). The chain carries TRBV20-1 and TRBJ2-7; possibly TRBD2 for D (7 bases). The CDR3 sequence: CSALGGATYEQYF. The CDR3, as DNA: TGCAGTGCTCTGGGGGGGGCAACCTACGAGCAGTACTTC.